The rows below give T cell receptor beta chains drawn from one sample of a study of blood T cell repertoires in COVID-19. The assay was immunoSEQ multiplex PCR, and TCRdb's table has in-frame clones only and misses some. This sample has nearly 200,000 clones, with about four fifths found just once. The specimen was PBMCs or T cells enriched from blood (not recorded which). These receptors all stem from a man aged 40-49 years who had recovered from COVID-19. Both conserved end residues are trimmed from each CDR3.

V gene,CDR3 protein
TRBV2,ASISGILNEKLF
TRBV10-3,AIRGTGRNTEAF
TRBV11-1,ASTKPTGDGYT
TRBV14,ASSQRDYRGGTEAF
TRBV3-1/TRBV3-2,ASSQGVLAGGPYNEQF
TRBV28,ASRPGTGSGNTIY
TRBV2,ASQERVGNQPQH
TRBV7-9,ASSLWTGVTTEAF
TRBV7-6,ASSLVRSYGDEQF
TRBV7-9,ASSLTSGGSFYNEQF
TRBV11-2,ASSLASTSGNTDTQY
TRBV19,ASSIVGNRGQETQY
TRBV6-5,ASWDGSSGANVLT
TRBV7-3,ASSSTSGYEQY
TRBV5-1,ASSLPGGTYNEQF
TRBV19,ASRRGQGGSYEQY
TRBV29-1,SVAREVRYNEQF
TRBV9,ASSVGGRGRNTIY
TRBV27,ASRLAGFSGELF
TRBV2,ASTQVSGGYNEQF
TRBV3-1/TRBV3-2,ASSPQGARYGYT
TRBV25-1,ASSSQGINEQY
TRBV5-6,ASSSRVSGKVGGEQF
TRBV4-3,ASSQNYQRRTDTQY
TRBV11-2,ASSRSTGKNTEAF
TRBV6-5,ASSLRDRDGYT
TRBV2,ASSVTPGDLYGYT
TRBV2,ASSETWGTGNTIY
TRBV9,ASSPRRDDYGYT
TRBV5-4,ASSSVGVENIQY
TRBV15,ATSSPSPLDRGGSPLH
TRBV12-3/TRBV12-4,ASSQQVGSPLH
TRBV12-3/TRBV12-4,ASSLRVDTEAF
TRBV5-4,ASSREHGNTIY
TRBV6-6,ASSYGQEGQPQH
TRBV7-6,ASSPGTIHEQY
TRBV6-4,ASSPTGTGHSPLH
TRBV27,ASSLSRSGTGLTGELF
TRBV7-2,ASSLDGISPLH
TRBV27,ASSLTKSPDTQY
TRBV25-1,ASSPGHREQY
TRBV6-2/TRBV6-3,ASSYSGSGQGAYSNQPQH
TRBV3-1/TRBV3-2,ASSQAMIPKNIQY
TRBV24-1,ATSDRVDNTGELF
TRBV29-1,SVGGYGANVLT